A selection of T cell receptor beta chains follows, all from one sample in a study of T cells in Graves' hyperthyroidism and ophthalmopathy. TCRdb re-called the multiplex PCR reads through MiXCR, storing one row per CDR3 protein. The sample records around 300,000 distinct CDR3 sequences, roughly 13% being singletons. The sequencing sample was made of blood. The receptor source for this set is a woman in her twenties or thirties with Graves' hyperthyroidism. CDR3s leave out the opening cysteine and the closing phenylalanine or tryptophan. The D gene is left open where the match is weak.

J gene,D gene,V gene,CDR3 protein
TRBJ2-2,TRBD2,TRBV7-6,ASSLRLAENTGELF
TRBJ2-7,NA,TRBV28,ASSWQRAYYEQY
TRBJ2-3,NA,TRBV4-1,ASSHAGSTDTQY
TRBJ1-1,TRBD1,TRBV12-5,ASGSGQGKVTEAF
TRBJ1-2,NA,TRBV5-1,ASSLEAGSGYT
TRBJ2-1,TRBD2,TRBV3-1,ASSPPGLAGVYEQF
TRBJ1-3,NA,TRBV25-1,ASMGNTIY
TRBJ2-7,NA,TRBV4-3,ASSQEGRSKQY
TRBJ2-7,NA,TRBV28,ASRPPGPGSEQY
TRBJ2-3,TRBD2,TRBV2,ASSPGTSGRASDTQY
TRBJ1-1,TRBD1,TRBV12-3/TRBV12-4,ASRGQSNTEAF
TRBJ2-5,TRBD2,TRBV2,ASRSPSSGRGRWHSEETQY
TRBJ2-2,TRBD1,TRBV28,ASRSGTGSTGELF
TRBJ2-3,TRBD1,TRBV20-1,SAKGTGGITDTQY
TRBJ1-5,NA,TRBV2,ASSPGFNQPQH
TRBJ2-5,NA,TRBV30,AWSVGGTHF
TRBJ1-6,NA,TRBV30,AWSADGNSPLH
TRBJ1-5,NA,TRBV28,ASSPYGNQPQH
TRBJ2-7,TRBD2,TRBV4-1,ASSHPAGGTYEQY
TRBJ2-7,NA,TRBV9,TSSLTSQPYEQY
TRBJ2-5,NA,TRBV30,AWMGTDQETQY
TRBJ1-1,TRBD1,TRBV6-1,ASRSDRGADFEAF
TRBJ1-5,TRBD1,TRBV20-1,SAIPTGGRSNQPQH
TRBJ1-5,TRBD1,TRBV20-1,SAVDRKTLWQPQH
TRBJ1-3,NA,TRBV6-6,ASSYSAGSGNTIY
TRBJ2-7,NA,TRBV12-3/TRBV12-4,ASSLALAAIEQY
TRBJ2-3,NA,TRBV20-1,SAPRLGGDTDTQY
TRBJ1-1,NA,TRBV27,ASSLFSVPNTEAF
TRBJ2-1,NA,TRBV11-2,ASSLMGRRVNEQF
TRBJ2-1,TRBD2,TRBV7-2,ASSLLAGGQGEQF
TRBJ2-3,NA,TRBV29-1,SAPIAGTDTQY
TRBJ1-5,NA,TRBV28,ASSLSGYGNQPQH
TRBJ2-1,NA,TRBV5-1,ASSSDPKNYNEQF
TRBJ2-1,NA,TRBV12-3/TRBV12-4,ATTTVGAEQF
TRBJ1-5,TRBD1,TRBV19,ASRPFDRGHSNQPQH
TRBJ1-2,NA,TRBV20-1,SAGRPDSSLYGYT
TRBJ2-5,TRBD2,TRBV5-5,ASSSPAGRVETQY
TRBJ2-1,TRBD2,TRBV6-1,ASSGRSGRVHEQF
TRBJ2-1,TRBD2,TRBV24-1,ATSDPAGTSDYEQF
TRBJ2-2,TRBD1,TRBV6-1,ASRAGTGVLTGELF
TRBJ2-7,NA,TRBV11-2,ASSLWGLDYEQY
TRBJ1-4,NA,TRBV27,ACCRARGEKLF
TRBJ2-1,TRBD2,TRBV2,ASSELGTTLPGGQF
TRBJ1-3,NA,TRBV6-5,ASSYSRVLSGNTIY
TRBJ2-7,TRBD1,TRBV7-9,ASSSPDRGTGYEQY
TRBJ2-1,NA,TRBV12-3/TRBV12-4,ASSPGGGDQF
TRBJ2-1,TRBD1,TRBV19,ASRIGPVGQGSNEQF
TRBJ2-7,NA,TRBV9,ASSVGPGSSEQY
TRBJ2-3,NA,TRBV29-1,SVGGGDTQY
TRBJ1-5,TRBD1,TRBV20-1,SASTGTGGNQPQH
TRBJ1-2,NA,TRBV20-1,SARGPGWEANYGYT
TRBJ2-5,NA,TRBV6-2/TRBV6-3,ASRSAGAQETQY
TRBJ2-7,TRBD2,TRBV12-3/TRBV12-4,ASSGALAGVSYEQY
TRBJ1-4,NA,TRBV7-8,ASSLGRAFGRISEKLF